One and the same sample provided the 19 T cell receptor beta chains below, sequenced in a study of shared clonotypes between healthy human individuals. Generated by immunoSEQ multiplex PCR, the TCRdb table keeps only in-frame clones and is missing some. The top ten hold more than 0.1% of the sample, which has 2 million or so clones, 90% to 95% seen once. The sample taken for sequencing was naive CD4+ T cells sorted from blood. Subset specified: CD45RA+ positively selected. The receptors derive from a young man in good health.

This clone was observed a handful of times. The chain has TRBV2 and TRBJ1-5; D call uncertain. The CDR3 is 14 amino acids. Trimming left V 8 bases short and J 2 bases short, with 13 bases between. Germline V lookup: CDR1 SNHLY, CDR2 FYNNEI. The CDR3 spells CASLRVEGNQPQHF. The DNA for the CDR3 is TGTGCCAGCCTTCGCGTGGAGGGCAATCAGCCCCAGCATTTT.

The CDR3 here is CATTASNAETQYF. The DNA of the CDR3 is TGTGCGACTACGGCATCGAATGCGGAGACCCAGTACTTC. The V call is TRBV10-3, the J call TRBJ2-5, with D perhaps matching TRBD2 (5 bases). Per germline, CDR1 ENHRY and CDR2 SYGVKD. The CDR3 consists of 13 residues.

The rearrangement uses TRBV10-3 and TRBJ1-4; 8 bases match TRBD1. CDR1 is ENHRY, CDR2 SYGVKD, per germline. The CDR3 runs 15 residues. J gave up 5 bases and V 4 bases, and 6 bases lay outside the gene matches. CDR3 sequence reads: CAISGNRGGNEKLFF. Here the CDR3 DNA reads TGTGCCATCAGTGGAAACAGGGGGGGAAATGAAAAACTGTTTTTT.

This clone has a single count. Other DNA sequences in the sample encode the same CDR3. V is TRBV30 and J is TRBJ2-3; no clear D gene. CDR1 is GTSNPN and CDR2 is SVGIG in the germline V gene (reference sequence). CDR3 size: 12 residues. V was pared by 1 base and J by 1 base, with 3 bases between. The CDR3 region is CAWSAGTDTQYF. The CDR3 nucleotides read TGTGCCTGGAGTGCGGGCACAGATACGCAGTATTTT.

The rearrangement links TRBV5-1 to TRBJ2-1; 7 nucleotides match TRBD2. The length of the CDR3 is 14 residues. The V gene's germline CDR1 is SGHRS and CDR2 YFSETQ. The J segment lost 10 bases and the V segment lost 5 bases, leaving 12 bases of the junction unmatched. This CDR3 is CASSDAGVIPEQFF. For the CDR3, the DNA is TGCGCCAGCAGTGATGCGGGAGTCATTCCGGAGCAGTTCTTC.

This clone was observed once. The gene calls are TRBV11-2 and TRBJ1-6; D remains ambiguous. Germline V CDR1 and CDR2: SGHAT, FQNNGV. With 5 bases removed from V and 6 bases from J, the gap between germline ends came to 8 bases. This CDR3 comprises 13 residues. CDR3: CASSPEPNSPLHF. Written as DNA, the CDR3 is TGTGCCAGCAGCCCCGAACCTAATTCACCCCTCCACTTT.

This chain uses TRBV29-1 with TRBJ2-5, with 7 bases that match TRBD1. Per the germline V gene, CDR1 is SQVTM and CDR2 is ANQGSEA. Unmatched junction bases numbered 9, after V lost 5 bases and J lost 0 bases. CDR3 size: 15 residues. The CDR3 region has the DNA TGCAGCGTTTACCCCCGGGACAGAGACCAAGAGACCCAGTACTTC. Translated, it gives CSVYPRDRDQETQYF.

The chain recombines TRBV4-3 with TRBJ2-5; TRBD2 might be the D (5 bases). V was trimmed by 1 base and J by 4 bases, leaving 13 bases between them. This CDR3 spans 15 amino acids. CDR1 and CDR2 (germline): LGHNA, YSLEER. DNA of the CDR3: TGCGCCAGCAGCCAAGCCCCGGGAACCGGAGAGACCCAGTACTTC. The encoded protein is CASSQAPGTGETQYF.

The chain is built from TRBV10-1 and TRBJ2-2, with D maybe TRBD2 (7 bases). The CDR3 covers 16 residues. The V end was cut by 8 bases, the J end by 0 bases, with 16 bases between. The germline V gene has CDR1 WNHNN and CDR2 SYGVQD (reference sequence). The CDR3 loop reads CASAEGGYPNTGELFF. CDR3 DNA: TGCGCCAGCGCGGAGGGGGGGTATCCGAACACCGGGGAGCTGTTTTTT.

The chain couples TRBV6-6 to TRBJ1-4, with 10 bases that match TRBD1. CDR1 and CDR2 (germline): MNHNY, SVGAGI (reference sequence). The V and J ends lost 3 bases and 8 bases, in that order; junction bases with no gene match: 9. The CDR3 totals 16 residues. CDR3 nucleotide sequence: TGTGCCAGCAGTTATAGGACGGGACAGGGGAGCGAAAAACTGTTTTTT. It translates to CASSYRTGQGSEKLFF.

For this clone: The same CDR3 can be traced to other DNA sequences in this sample. This chain connects TRBV30 to TRBJ2-2; D is ambiguous. The CDR3 covers 11 residues. The V end lost 3 bases, the J end lost 4 bases, and 3 bases lay between the germline ends. Germline V gene lookup returns CDR1 GTSNPN and CDR2 SVGIG (reference sequence). CDR3 sequence reads: CAWRGTGELFF. CDR3 sequence (DNA): TGTGCCTGGAGGGGCACCGGGGAGCTGTTTTTT.

The chain joins TRBV4-1 to TRBJ1-5; D is possibly TRBD1 (6 bases). The CDR3 extends over 15 amino acids. V was clipped by 0 bases and J by 8 bases, with 14 bases between them. The germline gives CDR1 MGHRA, CDR2 YSYEKL. The CDR3 protein is CASSQEGHLTEPQHF. Written as DNA, the CDR3 is TGCGCCAGCAGCCAAGAGGGACACCTCACTGAGCCCCAGCATTTT.

For this clone: Different DNA sequences within this sample yield the same CDR3. The V and J genes are TRBV6-1 and TRBJ2-7; perhaps TRBD2 as D (6 bases). CDR3 length: 15 residues. Trimming took off 0 bases at V and 0 bases at J, with 9 bases between the two ends. Per the germline V gene, CDR1 is MNHNS and CDR2 is SASEGT. The CDR3 DNA reads TGTGCCAGCAGTGAAGCTGGGACTTCCTCCTACGAGCAGTACTTC. It is translated as CASSEAGTSSYEQYF.

V usage is TRBV11-2 and J usage is TRBJ2-7; D might be TRBD1 (5 bases). Germline CDR1 SGHAT, CDR2 FQNNGV. Trimming left V 3 bases short and J 3 bases short, with 15 bases between. CDR3 length: 15 residues. The CDR3 protein is CASSFSRQTLYEQYF. CDR3 bases: TGTGCCAGCAGCTTTAGTAGACAGACCCTCTACGAGCAGTACTTC.

In nucleotides, the CDR3 is TGTGCCAGCAGTTTGGGATTCCGGTCATCTGGAGGCTACACCTTC. It codes for CASSLGFRSSGGYTF. This chain joins TRBV27 and TRBJ1-2; D not certain. There are 15 residues in the CDR3. V was trimmed by 3 bases and J by 8 bases, leaving 19 bases between them. Germline V gives CDR1 MNHEY, CDR2 SMNVEV (reference sequence).

V usage is TRBV5-1 and J usage is TRBJ2-3; TRBD2 is a possible D gene (5 bases). The CDR3 is 16 residues long. Germline values: CDR1 SGHRS, CDR2 YFSETQ. V gave up 5 bases and J gave up 0 bases, with 16 bases separating them. CDR3 amino acids: CASRLGSGSSTDTQYF. The CDR3 DNA sequence: TGCGCCAGCAGGTTAGGGTCGGGGTCTAGCACAGATACGCAGTATTTT.

The V and J genes are TRBV28 and TRBJ1-3; D is undetermined. Deletions cut 8 bases from V and 2 bases from J, with 13 bases between. CDR1 is MDHEN and CDR2 is SYDVKM in the germline V gene. The CDR3 length is 14 residues. DNA for the CDR3: TGTGCCAGCCTCTCAAGAGTTACTGGAAACACCATATATTTT. The encoded protein is CASLSRVTGNTIYF.

This sequence joins TRBV5-4 and TRBJ2-1; the D is unclear. Trimming removed 0 bases at V and 5 bases at J, with 6 bases between. The CDR3 extends over 13 amino acids. CDR1 and CDR2 (germline): SGHNT, YYREEE (reference sequence). The CDR3 protein is CASSLVLDNEQFF. For the CDR3, the DNA is TGTGCCAGCAGCTTGGTCCTAGACAATGAGCAGTTCTTC.

The chain recombines TRBV6-5 with TRBJ2-2, with D hard to call. This CDR3 region has 14 residues. Germline CDR1 is MNHEY and CDR2 is SVGAGI. Trimming removed 6 bases at V and 4 bases at J, with 12 bases between. The DNA of the CDR3 is TGTGCCAGCAGAAAGACGGCGAGCACCGGGGAGCTGTTTTTT. Its protein product is CASRKTASTGELFF.